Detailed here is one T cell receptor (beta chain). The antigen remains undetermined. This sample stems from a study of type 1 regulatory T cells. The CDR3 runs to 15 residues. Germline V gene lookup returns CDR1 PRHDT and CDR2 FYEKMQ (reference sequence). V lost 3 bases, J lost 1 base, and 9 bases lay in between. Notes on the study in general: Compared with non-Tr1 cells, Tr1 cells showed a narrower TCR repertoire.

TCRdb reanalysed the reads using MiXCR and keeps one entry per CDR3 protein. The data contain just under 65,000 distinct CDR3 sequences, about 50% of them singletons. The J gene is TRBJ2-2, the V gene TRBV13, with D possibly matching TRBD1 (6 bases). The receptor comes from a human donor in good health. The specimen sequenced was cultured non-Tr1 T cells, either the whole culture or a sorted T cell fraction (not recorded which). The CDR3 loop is CASSFRGQNTGELFF. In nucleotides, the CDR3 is TGTGCCAGCAGCTTCCGGGGACAGAACACCGGGGAGCTGTTTTTT. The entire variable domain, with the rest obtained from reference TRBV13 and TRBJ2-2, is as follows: AAGVIQSPRHLIKEKRETATLKCYPIPRHDTVYWYQQGPGQDPQFLISFYEKMQSDKGSIPDRFSAQQFSDYHSELNMSSLELGDSALYFCASSFRGQNTGELFFGEGSRLTVL.